This TCR beta chain was retrieved from a study of OX40 agonist ivuxolimab in advanced cancers. Study at large: At 0.01 to 10 mg/kg, ivuxolimab was administered intravenously to patients every 2 weeks. Study-level points and caveats: Also present in some nonresponders was a low level of normalized T-cell clonal expansion.

V was clipped by 4 bases and J by 2 bases, with 9 bases between them. Germline V gene sequence: CDR1 ENHRY, CDR2 SYGVKD. CDR3 length equals 13 residues. Only one count was recorded for this clone. The antigen remains unidentified. Sequencing used immunoSEQ multiplex PCR; TCRdb keeps in-frame clones, though not all of them. The sample lists about 92,000 clones, 90% to 95% seen once, with 0.25% to 0.35% in the top ten. The specimen comprised CD4+ or CD8+ T cells sorted from blood, sampled in a trial of the OX40 agonist ivuxolimab. The receptor was derived from an adult with an advanced solid tumor such as melanoma, head and neck, liver or kidney cancer. The chain recombines TRBV10-3 with TRBJ2-7; D is perhaps TRBD1 (5 bases). The CDR3 DNA reads TGTGCCATCAGTGCGCAGGGCCCCTACGAGCAGTACTTC. Its translation is CAISAQGPYEQYF.